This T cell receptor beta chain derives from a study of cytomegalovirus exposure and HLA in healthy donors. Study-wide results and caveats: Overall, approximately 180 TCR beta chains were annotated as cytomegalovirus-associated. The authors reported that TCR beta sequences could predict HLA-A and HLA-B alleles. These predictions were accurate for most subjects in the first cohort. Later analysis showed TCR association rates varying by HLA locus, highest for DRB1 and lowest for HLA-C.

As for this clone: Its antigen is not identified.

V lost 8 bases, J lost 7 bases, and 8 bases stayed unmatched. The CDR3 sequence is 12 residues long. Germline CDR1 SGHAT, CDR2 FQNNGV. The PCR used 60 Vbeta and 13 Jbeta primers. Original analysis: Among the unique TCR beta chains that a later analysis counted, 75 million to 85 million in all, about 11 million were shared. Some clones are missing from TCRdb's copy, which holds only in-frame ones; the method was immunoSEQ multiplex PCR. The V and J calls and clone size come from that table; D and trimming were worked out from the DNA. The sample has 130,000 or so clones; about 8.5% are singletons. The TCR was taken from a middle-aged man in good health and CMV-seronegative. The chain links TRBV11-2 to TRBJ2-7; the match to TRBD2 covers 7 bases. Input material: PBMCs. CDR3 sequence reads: CASQRGGREQYF. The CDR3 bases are TGTGCCAGCCAACGCGGGGGACGGGAGCAGTACTTC.